The 18 T cell receptor beta chains given below trace back to one sample, sequenced in a study of PD-L1 blockade in urothelial cancer. Noted time point: peripheral blood 6 weeks after treatment start. Assay: immunoSEQ multiplex PCR; the TCRdb copy retains only in-frame clones and omits some. The sample shows 83,000 or so clones, approximately 87% of them seen only once. The sequenced sample was PBMCs, obtained around atezolizumab (anti-PD-L1) treatment. Receptors originate from a man between 65 and 80 years old with urothelial cancer.

The chain combines TRBV6-5 with TRBJ2-4, with D tentatively TRBD1 (6 bases). There are 15 residues in the CDR3. CDR1 and CDR2 (germline): MNHEY, SVGAGI. Between the trimmed V and J ends, which lost 0 bases and 5 bases, there was a span of 11 bases. The chain's CDR3 is CASSYSWGRENIQYF. The CDR3 DNA is TGTGCCAGCAGTTACTCGTGGGGGCGGGAAAACATTCAGTACTTC.

The V and J genes are TRBV4-1 and TRBJ2-5; 11 bases match TRBD2. With V trimmed by 1 base and J by 1 base, 2 bases remained unmatched. The CDR3 is made up of 16 amino acids. Germline V gene lookup returns CDR1 MGHRA and CDR2 YSYEKL. This CDR3 is CASSQALAGVQETQYF. CDR3 nucleotides: TGCGCCAGCAGCCAAGCACTAGCGGGGGTCCAAGAGACCCAGTACTTC.

The rearrangement joins TRBV6-5 to TRBJ2-7, with D possibly being TRBD1 (6 bases). The CDR3 loop spans 16 amino acids. Trimming left V 2 bases short and J 5 bases short, with 19 bases between. Germline V gene sequence: CDR1 MNHEY, CDR2 SVGAGI. The CDR3 sequence: CASSYTGRLTRDEQYF. The CDR3 coding sequence is TGTGCCAGCAGTTACACAGGGAGATTGACTCGGGACGAGCAGTACTTC.

The J gene is TRBJ2-1, the V gene TRBV5-4; 7 nucleotides match TRBD2. The V gene end was trimmed by 4 bases and the J gene end by 6 bases; junction bases not matched to a gene: 10. Germline values: CDR1 SGHNT, CDR2 YYREEE (reference sequence). The CDR3 has 15 amino acids. Here the CDR3 reads CASSLLGGPSNEQFF. The CDR3 DNA is TGTGCCAGCAGCCTTCTGGGAGGGCCCAGCAATGAGCAGTTCTTC.

V gene TRBV6-6 combines with J gene TRBJ2-7, with D tentatively TRBD1 (7 bases). The germline gives CDR1 MNHNY, CDR2 SVGAGI (reference sequence). V was shortened by 7 bases and J by 3 bases, with 10 bases between the two germline ends. The length of the CDR3 is 12 residues. The CDR3 protein is CASTGGGYEQYF. CDR3 in DNA: TGTGCCAGCACAGGGGGAGGCTACGAGCAGTACTTC.

The chain uses TRBV5-4 and TRBJ2-3; TRBD1 aligns across 9 bases. The CDR3 is 15 residues long. With 0 bases clipped from V and 3 bases from J, the junction kept 2 bases outside the gene matches. CDR1 is SGHNT, CDR2 YYREEE, per germline (reference sequence). CDR3 bases: TGTGCCAGCAGCTTGGCGACAGGGGGAACAGATACGCAGTATTTT. Encoded protein: CASSLATGGTDTQYF.

The gene calls are TRBV5-6 and TRBJ1-2, with D possibly TRBD1 on 6 matching bases. The CDR3 contains 15 residues. Germline V gives CDR1 SGHDT, CDR2 YYEEEE. Trimming removed 4 bases at V and 4 bases at J, with 17 bases between. For the CDR3, the DNA is TGTGCCAGCAGCCTATCGTTACAGGGACCCTATGGCTACACCTTC. Amino acid sequence: CASSLSLQGPYGYTF.

The chain couples TRBV12-2 to TRBJ1-2. TRBV12-2 corresponds to a pseudogene. The CDR3 is made up of 14 amino acids. In DNA form, the CDR3 reads TGTGCAAGTCGCTCCACGGAGGCAGATTATGGCTACACCTTC. Translated: CASRSTEADYGYTF.

The rearrangement joins TRBV9 to TRBJ2-5; 10 bases match TRBD2. The length of the CDR3 is 15 residues. Unmatched junction bases numbered 3, after V lost 2 bases and J lost 2 bases. Germline-derived CDR1 and CDR2 are SGDLS and YYNGEE. The CDR3 bases are TGTGCCAGCAGCGTTGGGACTAGCGCGCAAGAGACCCAGTACTTC. Its translation is CASSVGTSAQETQYF.

This clone was found a few times. The rearrangement joins TRBV6-1 to TRBJ1-2; maybe TRBD1 (6 bases). CDR3 length equals 14 residues. V was shortened by 3 bases and J by 0 bases, with 8 bases between the two germline ends. Germline V CDR1 and CDR2: MNHNS, SASEGT. DNA of the CDR3: TGTGCCAGCAGTGACAGGGGACCTAACTATGGCTACACCTTC. It yields the protein CASSDRGPNYGYTF.

V gene TRBV7-9 combines with J gene TRBJ1-2; 8 nucleotides line up with TRBD1. There are 13 residues in the CDR3. J gave up 7 bases and V 5 bases, and 6 bases lay outside the gene matches. Germline loops: CDR1 SEHNR, CDR2 FQNEAQ (reference sequence). CDR3 in amino acids: CASSAGQDGGYTF. DNA of the CDR3: TGTGCCAGCAGCGCGGGACAGGATGGTGGCTACACCTTC.

The V call is TRBV27, the J call TRBJ2-7; 9 bases are a match to TRBD1. The CDR3 extends over 14 amino acids. The germline V gene encodes CDR1 MNHEY and CDR2 SMNVEV (reference sequence). Losses at the gene ends were 2 bases for V and 4 bases for J; bases not matched to a gene: 3. CDR3 coding DNA: TGTGCCAGCAGTTTAGGGACAGGGCTATACGAGCAGTACTTC. Its protein is CASSLGTGLYEQYF.

The CDR3 here is CASSPGGGITEAFF. The CDR3, as DNA: TGTGCCAGCTCACCAGGCGGCGGTATCACTGAAGCTTTCTTT. V gene TRBV18 combines with J gene TRBJ1-1; no clear D. The CDR3 runs to 14 residues. Germline V gene sequence: CDR1 KGHSH, CDR2 LQKENI. V lost 2 bases to trimming and J lost 4 bases, with 11 bases between them.

This chain joins TRBV5-1 and TRBJ2-3, with 9 bases lining up with TRBD2. Germline V CDR1 and CDR2: SGHRS, YFSETQ. J gave up 1 base and V 0 bases, and 3 bases lay outside the gene matches. CDR3 length: 16 residues. The CDR3 sequence is CASSLAIAGGTDTQYF. The CDR3 DNA is TGCGCCAGCAGCTTGGCGATAGCGGGGGGCACAGATACGCAGTATTTT.

The V gene is TRBV9, the J gene TRBJ1-2; D uncertain. Germline V lookup: CDR1 SGDLS, CDR2 YYNGEE. V dropped 0 bases and J dropped 0 bases, with 9 bases sitting between them. The CDR3 length is 15 residues. Here the CDR3 reads CASSVGDTPNYGYTF. The CDR3 nucleotides are TGTGCCAGCAGCGTAGGAGACACCCCTAACTATGGCTACACCTTC.

J is TRBJ1-2 and V is TRBV21-1; TRBD1, the D gene given by the table, was not confirmed from the DNA. TRBV21-1 corresponds to a pseudogene. The CDR3 loop spans 16 amino acids. The CDR3: CASSKRGRGSIYGYTF. CDR3 DNA sequence: TGTGCCAGCAGCAAAAGAGGCAGGGGCTCGATTTATGGCTACACCTTC.

The J gene is TRBJ1-4, the V gene TRBV15, with D hard to call. The CDR3 runs to 14 residues. The V end was cut by 0 bases, the J end by 4 bases, with 6 bases between. Germline loops: CDR1 LNHNV, CDR2 YYDKDF (reference sequence). In DNA, the CDR3 is TGTGCCACCAGCAGAGAGGCAGATAATGAAAAACTGTTTTTT. It yields the protein CATSREADNEKLFF.

V gene TRBV2 combines with J gene TRBJ2-7; D is uncertain. Germline V gene sequence: CDR1 SNHLY, CDR2 FYNNEI. This CDR3 region has 14 residues. V was cut by 4 bases and J by 0 bases, with 10 bases left in between. DNA of the CDR3: TGTGCCAGCAGTGGTAGACTGAGCTCCTACGAGCAGTACTTC. Translation gives CASSGRLSSYEQYF.